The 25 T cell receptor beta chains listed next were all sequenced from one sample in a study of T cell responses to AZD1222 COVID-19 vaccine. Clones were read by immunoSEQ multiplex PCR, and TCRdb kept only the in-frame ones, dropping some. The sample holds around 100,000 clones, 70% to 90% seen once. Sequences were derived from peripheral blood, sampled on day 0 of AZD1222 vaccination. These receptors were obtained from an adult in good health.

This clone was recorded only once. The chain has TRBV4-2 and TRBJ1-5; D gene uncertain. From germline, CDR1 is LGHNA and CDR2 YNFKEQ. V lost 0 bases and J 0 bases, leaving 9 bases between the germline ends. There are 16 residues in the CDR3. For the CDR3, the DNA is TGTGCCAGCAGCCAAGAAACAGCGGGTAGCAATCAGCCCCAGCATTTT. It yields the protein CASSQETAGSNQPQHF.

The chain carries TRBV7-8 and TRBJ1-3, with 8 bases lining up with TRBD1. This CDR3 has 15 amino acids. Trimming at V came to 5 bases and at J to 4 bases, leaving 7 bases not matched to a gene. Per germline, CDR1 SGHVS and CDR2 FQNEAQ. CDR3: CASSVQGAQGNTIYF. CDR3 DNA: TGTGCCAGCAGCGTCCAGGGGGCGCAGGGAAACACCATATATTTT.

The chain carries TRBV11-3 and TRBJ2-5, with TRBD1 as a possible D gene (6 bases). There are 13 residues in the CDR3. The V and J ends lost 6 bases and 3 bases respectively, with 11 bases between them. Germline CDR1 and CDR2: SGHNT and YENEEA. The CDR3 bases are TGTGCCAGCAGGGACACAGGGAAAGAGACCCAGTACTTC. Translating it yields CASRDTGKETQYF. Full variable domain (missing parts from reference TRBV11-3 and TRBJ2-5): EAGVVQSPRYKIIEKKQPVAFWCNPISGHNTLYWYLQNLGQGPELLIRYENEEAVDDSQLPKDRFSAERLKGVDSTLKIQPAELGDSAVYLCASRDTGKETQYFGPGTRLLVL.

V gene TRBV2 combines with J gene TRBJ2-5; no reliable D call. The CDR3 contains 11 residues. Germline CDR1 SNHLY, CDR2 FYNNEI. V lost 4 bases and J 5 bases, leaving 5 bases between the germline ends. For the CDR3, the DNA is TGTGCCAGCAGTGGGCGTGAGACCCAGTACTTC. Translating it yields CASSGRETQYF.

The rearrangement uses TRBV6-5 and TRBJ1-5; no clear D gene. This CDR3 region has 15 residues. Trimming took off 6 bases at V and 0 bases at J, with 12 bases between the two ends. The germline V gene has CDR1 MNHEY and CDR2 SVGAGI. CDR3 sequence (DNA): TGTGCCAGCAGCCATACTCAGGATAGCAATCAGCCCCAGCATTTT. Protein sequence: CASSHTQDSNQPQHF.

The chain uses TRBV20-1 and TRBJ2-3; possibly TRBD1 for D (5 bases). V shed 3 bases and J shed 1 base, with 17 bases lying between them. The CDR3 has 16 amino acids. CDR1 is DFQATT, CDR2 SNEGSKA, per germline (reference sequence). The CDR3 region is CSASWAADTRTDTQYF. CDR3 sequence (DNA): TGCAGTGCTAGTTGGGCCGCGGACACGCGCACAGATACGCAGTATTTT.

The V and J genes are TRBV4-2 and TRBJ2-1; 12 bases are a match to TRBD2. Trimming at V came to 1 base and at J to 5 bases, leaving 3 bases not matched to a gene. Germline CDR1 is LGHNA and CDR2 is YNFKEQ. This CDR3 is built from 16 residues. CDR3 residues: CASSQATSGSNNEQFF. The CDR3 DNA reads TGTGCCAGCAGCCAAGCGACTAGCGGGAGTAACAATGAGCAGTTCTTC.

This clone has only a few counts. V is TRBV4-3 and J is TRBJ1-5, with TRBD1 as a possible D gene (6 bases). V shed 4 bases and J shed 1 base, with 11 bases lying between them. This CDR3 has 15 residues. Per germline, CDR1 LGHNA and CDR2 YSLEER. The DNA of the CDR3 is TGCGCCAGCAGCCTGGGAGGGGGGAGCAATCAGCCCCAGCATTTT. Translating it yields CASSLGGGSNQPQHF.

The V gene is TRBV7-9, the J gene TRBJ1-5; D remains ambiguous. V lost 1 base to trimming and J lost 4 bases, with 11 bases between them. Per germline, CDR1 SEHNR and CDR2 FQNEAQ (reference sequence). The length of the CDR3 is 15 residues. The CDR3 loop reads CASSLGIGENQPQHF. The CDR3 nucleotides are TGTGCCAGCAGCTTAGGGATCGGTGAGAATCAGCCCCAGCATTTT.

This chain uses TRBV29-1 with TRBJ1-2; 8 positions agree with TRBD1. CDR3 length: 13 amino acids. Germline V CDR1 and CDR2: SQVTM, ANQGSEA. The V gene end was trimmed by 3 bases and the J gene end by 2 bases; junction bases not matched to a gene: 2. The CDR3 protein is CSVEGQENYGYTF. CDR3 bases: TGCAGCGTTGAGGGACAGGAAAACTATGGCTACACCTTC. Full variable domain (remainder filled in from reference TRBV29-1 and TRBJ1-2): SAVISQKPSRDICQRGTSLTIQCQVDSQVTMMFWYRQQPGQSLTLIATANQGSEATYESGFVIDKFPISRPNLTFSTLTVSNMSPEDSSIYLCSVEGQENYGYTFGSGTRLTVV.

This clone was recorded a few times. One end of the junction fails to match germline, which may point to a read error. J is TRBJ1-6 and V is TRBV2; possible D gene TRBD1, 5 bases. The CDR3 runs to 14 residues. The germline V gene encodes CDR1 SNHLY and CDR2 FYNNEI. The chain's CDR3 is CASIEGAIRSPLHF. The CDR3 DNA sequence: TGTGCCAGCATTGAAGGGGCCATTAGGTCACCCCTCCACTTT.

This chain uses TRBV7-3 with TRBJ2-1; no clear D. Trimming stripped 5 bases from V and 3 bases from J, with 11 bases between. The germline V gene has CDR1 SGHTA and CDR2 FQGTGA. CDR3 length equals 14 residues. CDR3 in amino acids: CASSPRLDYNEQFF. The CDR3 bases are TGTGCCAGCAGCCCCCGGCTAGACTACAATGAGCAGTTCTTC.

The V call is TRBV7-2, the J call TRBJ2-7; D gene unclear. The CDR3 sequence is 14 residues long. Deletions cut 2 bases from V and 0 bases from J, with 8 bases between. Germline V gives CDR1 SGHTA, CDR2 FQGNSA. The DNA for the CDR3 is TGTGCCAGCAGCTTAAATGTGGACTCCTACGAGCAGTACTTC. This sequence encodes CASSLNVDSYEQYF.

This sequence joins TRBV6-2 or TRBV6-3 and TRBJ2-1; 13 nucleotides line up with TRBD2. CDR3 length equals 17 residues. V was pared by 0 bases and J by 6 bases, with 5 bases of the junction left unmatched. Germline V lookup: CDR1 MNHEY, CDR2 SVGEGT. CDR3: CASSYSRTSGRGNEQFF. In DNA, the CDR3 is TGTGCCAGCAGTTACTCCCGAACTAGCGGGAGGGGCAATGAGCAGTTCTTC.

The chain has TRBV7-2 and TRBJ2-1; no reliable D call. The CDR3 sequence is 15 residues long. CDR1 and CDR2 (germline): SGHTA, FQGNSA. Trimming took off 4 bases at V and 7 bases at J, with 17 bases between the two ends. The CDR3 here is CASSSRAPNLNEQFF. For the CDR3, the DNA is TGTGCCAGCAGCTCCCGGGCCCCTAACCTGAATGAGCAGTTCTTC.

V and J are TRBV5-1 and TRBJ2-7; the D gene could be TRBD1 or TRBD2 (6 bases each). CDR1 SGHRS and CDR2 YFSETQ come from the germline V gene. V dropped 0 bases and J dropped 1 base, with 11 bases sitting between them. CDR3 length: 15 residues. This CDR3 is CASSLEGGSSYEQYF. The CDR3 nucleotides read TGCGCCAGCAGCTTGGAGGGGGGTTCTTCCTACGAGCAGTACTTC.

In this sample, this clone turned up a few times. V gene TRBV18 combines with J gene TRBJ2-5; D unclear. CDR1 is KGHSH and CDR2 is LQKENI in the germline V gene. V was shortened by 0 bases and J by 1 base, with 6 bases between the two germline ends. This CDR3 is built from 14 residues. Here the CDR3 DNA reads TGTGCCAGCTCACCACCTTTACCCCAAGAGACCCAGTACTTC. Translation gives CASSPPLPQETQYF.

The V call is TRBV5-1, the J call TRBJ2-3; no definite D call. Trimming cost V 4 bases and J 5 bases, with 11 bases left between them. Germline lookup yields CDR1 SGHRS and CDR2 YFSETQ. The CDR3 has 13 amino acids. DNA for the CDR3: TGCGCCAGCAGCGTAGGAGACCGAGATACGCAGTATTTT. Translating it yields CASSVGDRDTQYF.

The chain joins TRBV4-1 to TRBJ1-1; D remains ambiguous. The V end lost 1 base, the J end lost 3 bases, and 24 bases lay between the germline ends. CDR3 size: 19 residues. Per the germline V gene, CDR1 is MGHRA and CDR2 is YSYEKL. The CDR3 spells CASSQAQESLGSRHTEAFF. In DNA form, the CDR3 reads TGCGCCAGCAGCCAAGCCCAGGAGAGCTTGGGCAGCAGGCACACTGAAGCTTTCTTT.

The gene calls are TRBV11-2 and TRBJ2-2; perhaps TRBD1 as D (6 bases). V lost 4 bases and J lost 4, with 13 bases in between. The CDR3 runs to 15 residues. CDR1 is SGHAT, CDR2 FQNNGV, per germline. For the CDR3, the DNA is TGTGCCAGCAGCTGGACAGAGATACCCACCGGGGAGCTGTTTTTT. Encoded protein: CASSWTEIPTGELFF.

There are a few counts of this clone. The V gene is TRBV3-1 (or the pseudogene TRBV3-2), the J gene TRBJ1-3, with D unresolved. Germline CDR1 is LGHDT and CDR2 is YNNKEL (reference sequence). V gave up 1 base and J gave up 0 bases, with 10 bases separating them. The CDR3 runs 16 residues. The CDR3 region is CASSQAARHSGNTIYF. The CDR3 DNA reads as TGTGCCAGCAGCCAAGCGGCTCGGCACTCTGGAAACACCATATATTTT.

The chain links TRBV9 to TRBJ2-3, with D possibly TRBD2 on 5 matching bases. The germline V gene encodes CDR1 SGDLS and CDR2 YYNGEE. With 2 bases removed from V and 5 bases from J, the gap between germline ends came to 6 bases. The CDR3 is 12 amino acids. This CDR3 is CASSVGEDTQYF. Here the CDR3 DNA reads TGTGCCAGCAGCGTCGGGGAAGATACGCAGTATTTT.

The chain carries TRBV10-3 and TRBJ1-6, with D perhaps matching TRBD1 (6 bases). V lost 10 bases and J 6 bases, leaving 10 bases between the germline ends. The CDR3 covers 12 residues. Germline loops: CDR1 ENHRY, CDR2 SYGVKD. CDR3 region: CATRQANSPLHF. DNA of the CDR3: TGTGCCACACGACAGGCTAATTCACCCCTCCACTTT.

CDR3 protein: CASSPGQGVPMEQYF. In nucleotides, the CDR3 is TGTGCCAGCTCCCCCGGACAGGGGGTGCCTATGGAGCAGTACTTC. The rearrangement joins TRBV18 to TRBJ2-7, with 10 bases aligning to TRBD1. The CDR3 length is 15 residues. After removal of 6 bases from V and 7 bases from J, the junction contained 12 bases not matched to a gene. Germline CDR1 reads KGHSH; CDR2 reads LQKENI.

CDR3 in amino acids: CASSLDGLAGGYEQYF. The CDR3 nucleotides read TGCGCCAGCAGCTTGGACGGACTAGCGGGGGGATACGAGCAGTACTTC. This chain connects TRBV5-1 to TRBJ2-7; 14 bases agree with TRBD2. The CDR3 runs 16 residues. Germline trimming cut 0 bases from V and 4 bases from J; bases unmatched to any gene: 3. Germline CDR1 reads SGHRS; CDR2 reads YFSETQ.